One and the same sample provided the 28 T cell receptor beta chains below, sequenced in a study of OX40 agonist ivuxolimab in advanced cancers. Profiling relied on immunoSEQ multiplex PCR, and the TCRdb table lists in-frame clones only, not all of them. The data show approximately 91,000 clones, with about 89% seen just once and more than 4% held by the top ten. The sequences come from CD4+ or CD8+ T cells sorted from blood, collected in a trial of the OX40 agonist ivuxolimab. Source of these receptors: an adult with an advanced solid tumor such as melanoma, head and neck, liver or kidney cancer.

This chain links TRBV6-1 with TRBJ1-5; the D gene is possibly TRBD1 (5 bases). CDR1 and CDR2 from the germline V gene are MNHNS and SASEGT. This CDR3 region has 12 residues. Trimming removed 11 bases from V and 4 bases from J, with 12 bases in between. The CDR3, as DNA: TGTGCCGCGGGGGGTCAGAATCAGCCCCAGCATTTT. Translated: CAAGGQNQPQHF.

The chain uses TRBV28 and TRBJ1-2, with TRBD1 identical over 7 bases. This CDR3 contains 13 residues. With 10 bases clipped from V and 2 bases from J, the junction kept 7 bases outside the gene matches. From germline, CDR1 is MDHEN and CDR2 SYDVKM. The CDR3 sequence: CATRQGPNYGYTF. As DNA, the CDR3 is TGTGCCACCAGACAGGGCCCAAACTATGGCTACACCTTC.

The CDR3 loop is CASSQAGAANEQFF. The CDR3, as DNA: TGCGCCAGCAGCCAGGCCGGGGCGGCGAATGAGCAGTTCTTC. The rearrangement links TRBV4-3 to TRBJ2-1, with D possibly being TRBD1 or TRBD2 (5 bases each). Looked up from germline, CDR1 is LGHNA and CDR2 is YSLEER. The CDR3 is 14 residues long. V gave up 3 bases and J gave up 7 bases, with 13 bases separating them.

The chain uses TRBV29-1 and TRBJ1-3, with TRBD1 as a possible D gene (6 bases). Trimming shortened V by 6 bases and J by 3 bases, and 15 bases separated the two germline ends. CDR1 SQVTM and CDR2 ANQGSEA come from the germline V gene. The CDR3 consists of 14 residues. CDR3 sequence: CSVGQSSGGNTIYF. Written as DNA, the CDR3 is TGCAGCGTCGGACAGTCCTCAGGTGGAAACACCATATATTTT.

On this clone: It is unclear where the CDR3 begins or ends on the DNA, so no DNA is shown, and the CDR3 is as TCRdb lists it. This chain connects TRBV7-2 to TRBJ1-2. From its first to its last residue, the CDR3 has 13 amino acids. Germline CDR1 is SGHTA and CDR2 is FQGNSA. CDR3 loop: CASSLVGEGAEAF.

V and J are TRBV30 and TRBJ2-1; 8 nucleotides agree with TRBD2. CDR1 and CDR2 from the germline V gene are GTSNPN and SVGIG (reference sequence). The CDR3 is made up of 16 amino acids. After removal of 0 bases from V and 4 bases from J, the junction contained 8 bases not matched to a gene. CDR3 nucleotide sequence: TGTGCCTGGAGTGTATTGGGGCGGGAGGCGTACAATGAGCAGTTCTTC. Translated, it gives CAWSVLGREAYNEQFF.

The V and J genes are TRBV5-5 and TRBJ1-4; 8 positions agree with TRBD1. This CDR3 has 16 residues. J gave up 3 bases and V 0 bases, and 4 bases lay outside the gene matches. CDR1 and CDR2 (germline): SGHKS, YYEKEE (reference sequence). The CDR3 DNA reads TGTGCCAGCAGCTTGGTTCCGGGACAGGCTAATGAAAAACTGTTTTTT. Translation gives CASSLVPGQANEKLFF.

The table lists this clone with a count of one. The V gene is TRBV13, the J gene TRBJ2-7; D ambiguous. The CDR3 is 11 amino acids. Germline CDR1 and CDR2: PRHDT and FYEKMQ (reference sequence). V was pared by 0 bases and J by 6 bases, with 3 bases between. The CDR3 DNA reads TGTGCCAGCAGCTTAGGTGGCGAGCAGTACTTC. Amino acids: CASSLGGEQYF.

The V call is TRBV6-4, the J call TRBJ2-4; a weak D match, TRBD1 (5 bases). The CDR3 runs 14 residues. V dropped 5 bases and J dropped 5 bases, with 13 bases sitting between them. Germline V gives CDR1 MRHNA, CDR2 SNTAGT. The CDR3 coding sequence is TGTGCCAGCAGTACCAGGGCCGGAGAAAACATTCAGTACTTC. Its protein is CASSTRAGENIQYF.

The V gene is TRBV6-1, the J gene TRBJ1-2; D is undetermined. Trimming stripped 6 bases from V and 0 bases from J, with 11 bases between. This CDR3 region has 14 residues. The germline CDR1 and CDR2 sequences are MNHNS and SASEGT. CDR3 region: CASSVDYSNYGYTF. The DNA for the CDR3 is TGTGCCAGCAGCGTGGACTACTCTAACTATGGCTACACCTTC.

This clone was detected once. The V gene is TRBV9, the J gene TRBJ1-1; D is ambiguous. The germline V gene has CDR1 SGDLS and CDR2 YYNGEE. The CDR3 runs 15 residues. The V gene lost 4 bases and the J gene lost 0 bases, with 13 bases spanning the gap. This CDR3 is CASSPSEALNTEAFF. CDR3 DNA sequence: TGTGCCAGCAGCCCGAGTGAGGCCCTGAACACTGAAGCTTTCTTT.

The chain carries TRBV27 and TRBJ2-2; D is possibly TRBD2 (6 bases). The CDR3 totals 15 residues. Looked up from germline, CDR1 is MNHEY and CDR2 is SMNVEV (reference sequence). The germline V and J ends were trimmed by 6 bases and 1 base, with 12 bases remaining between them. Written as DNA, the CDR3 is TGTGCCAGCAGAACCTGGGACTGGAACACCGGGGAGCTGTTTTTT. This translates into CASRTWDWNTGELFF.

The rearrangement uses TRBV4-2 and TRBJ2-1, with a possible D match to TRBD1 (6 bases). CDR3 length: 15 residues. Trimming cost V 4 bases and J 7 bases, with 17 bases left between them. Germline V lookup: CDR1 LGHNA, CDR2 YNFKEQ. CDR3 protein: CASSPQGGLSNEQFF. CDR3 nucleotides: TGTGCCAGCAGCCCTCAAGGGGGTTTGAGTAATGAGCAGTTCTTC.

The CDR3 sequence: CASSPEAGPNEKLFF. As DNA, the CDR3 is TGTGCCAGCTCACCAGAGGCGGGACCTAATGAAAAACTGTTTTTT. V usage is TRBV18 and J usage is TRBJ1-4; tentative D call: TRBD1 (5 bases). This CDR3 has 15 residues. Germline CDR1 reads KGHSH; CDR2 reads LQKENI. Trimming took off 2 bases at V and 3 bases at J, with 10 bases between the two ends. The full variable domain, in which reference TRBV18 and TRBJ1-4 provide the parts outside the CDR3, is NAGVMQNPRHLVRRRGQEARLRCSPMKGHSHVYWYRQLPEEGLKFMVYLQKENIIDESGMPKERFSAEFPKEGPSILRIQQVVRGDSAAYFCASSPEAGPNEKLFFGSGTQLSVL.

This sequence joins TRBV2 and TRBJ2-1; 14 nucleotides match TRBD2. The CDR3 is 19 amino acids. Trimming cost V 1 base and J 8 bases; bases outside gene matches: 13. CDR1 and CDR2 from the germline V gene are SNHLY and FYNNEI. The CDR3: CASSEGGLGVTSGRDEQFF. The CDR3 DNA is TGTGCCAGCAGTGAAGGAGGACTTGGGGTGACTAGCGGGAGGGATGAGCAGTTCTTC.

V is TRBV19 and J is TRBJ1-5; D uncertain. This CDR3 has 14 amino acids. Deletions cut 3 bases from V and 6 bases from J, with 12 bases between. CDR1 and CDR2 (germline): LNHDA, SQIVND (reference sequence). The DNA of the CDR3 is TGTGCCAGTAGTATCCGCGAGTTTGGTCAGCCCCAGCATTTT. This sequence encodes CASSIREFGQPQHF.

This clone showed up just once. The V gene is TRBV7-2, the J gene TRBJ2-3, with D unresolved. The germline CDR1 and CDR2 sequences are SGHTA and FQGNSA. Trimming took off 0 bases at V and 5 bases at J, with 0 bases between the two ends. This CDR3 region has 11 residues. CDR3 loop: CASSLADTQYF. The CDR3 DNA reads as TGTGCCAGCAGCTTAGCAGATACGCAGTATTTT.

The chain combines TRBV5-1 with TRBJ2-1; no firm D call. CDR1 SGHRS and CDR2 YFSETQ come from the germline V gene. Trimming shortened V by 1 base and J by 4 bases, and 6 bases separated the two germline ends. The CDR3 length is 13 residues. CDR3 loop: CASSLSMYNEQFF. CDR3 nucleotide sequence: TGCGCCAGCAGCTTGTCAATGTACAATGAGCAGTTCTTC.

The J gene is TRBJ1-3, the V gene TRBV9; no firm D call. The V and J ends lost 0 bases and 4 bases respectively, with 14 bases between them. Germline CDR1 reads SGDLS; CDR2 reads YYNGEE. This CDR3 contains 16 residues. As DNA, the CDR3 is TGTGCCAGCAGCGTAGCCCCCCCGGCTGGCGGAAACACCATATATTTT. Protein sequence: CASSVAPPAGGNTIYF.

The chain combines TRBV10-2 with TRBJ2-2, with D perhaps matching TRBD2 (6 bases). The CDR3 has 13 residues. Germline V gives CDR1 WSHSY, CDR2 SAAADI. Trimming left V 8 bases short and J 0 bases short, with 7 bases between. CDR3 in DNA: TGCGCCAGCGGGACTCCGAACACCGGGGAGCTGTTTTTT. This codes for CASGTPNTGELFF.

V and J are TRBV6-5 and TRBJ1-3; the match to TRBD1 covers 7 bases. The CDR3 spans 13 residues. Germline assignment: CDR1 MNHEY and CDR2 SVGAGI. V shed 6 bases and J 9 bases; nucleotides not matched to a gene: 8. CDR3 DNA sequence: TGTGCCAGCAGAAGACAGGGTCGAGGCACCATATATTTT. Protein sequence: CASRRQGRGTIYF.

The V and J genes are TRBV6-5 and TRBJ2-1; 10 positions match TRBD1. V dropped 8 bases and J dropped 13; count of bases not matched to a gene: 17. Germline loops: CDR1 MNHEY, CDR2 SVGAGI. This CDR3 spans 15 amino acids. CDR3: CASSLTRQGATLQFF. In DNA form, the CDR3 reads TGTGCCAGCTCCCTTACTCGACAGGGGGCGACATTACAGTTCTTC.

This chain joins TRBV2 and TRBJ1-2, with 8 bases that match TRBD1. V was clipped by 7 bases and J by 4 bases; unmatched bases: 8. Germline-derived CDR1 and CDR2 are SNHLY and FYNNEI. This CDR3 has 14 residues. The chain's CDR3 is CASMRQGAGYGYTF. The CDR3 nucleotides are TGTGCCAGCATGAGGCAGGGGGCCGGCTATGGCTACACCTTC.

This chain joins TRBV10-1 and TRBJ2-5; weak D call: TRBD2 (5 bases). Trimming took off 4 bases at V and 2 bases at J, with 8 bases between the two ends. This CDR3 is 13 amino acids long. Germline V gene data show CDR1 as WNHNN and CDR2 as SYGVQD (reference sequence). CDR3 bases: TGCGCCAGCAGTGGAGGCGGGCAAGAGACCCAGTACTTC. Translated, it gives CASSGGGQETQYF.

The gene calls are TRBV30 and TRBJ2-1; the D gene is possibly TRBD2 (6 bases). V lost 4 bases, J lost 8 bases, and 15 bases lay in between. This CDR3 spans 13 amino acids. The germline V gene has CDR1 GTSNPN and CDR2 SVGIG (reference sequence). The CDR3 reads CAWTQTRFDEQFF. DNA of the CDR3: TGTGCCTGGACCCAGACTAGGTTCGATGAGCAGTTCTTC.

V usage is TRBV19 and J usage is TRBJ2-3; TRBD2 is a possible D gene (5 bases). Trimming removed 6 bases at V and 3 bases at J, with 19 bases between. Looked up from germline, CDR1 is LNHDA and CDR2 is SQIVND (reference sequence). The CDR3 contains 16 residues. The CDR3 nucleotides are TGTGCCAGTAGAGGAGGTTGGGCTACGGGGACAGATACGCAGTATTTT. It translates to CASRGGWATGTDTQYF.

V is TRBV5-3 and J is TRBJ1-5, with TRBD1 matching 8 bases. TRBV5-3 is sorted into the ORF group, with uncertain function. Trimming cost V 6 bases and J 2 bases; bases outside gene matches: 7. The CDR3 runs to 15 residues. The CDR3 region has the DNA TGTGCCAGAATCCTGGGGGGACAGGGCAATCAGCCCCAGCATTTT. This translates into CARILGGQGNQPQHF.

The V gene is TRBV30, the J gene TRBJ1-2; the D gene is possibly TRBD1 (5 bases). The CDR3 extends over 13 amino acids. Germline V gene sequence: CDR1 GTSNPN, CDR2 SVGIG (reference sequence). Trimming removed 1 base from V and 2 bases from J, with 8 bases in between. The CDR3 is CAWSADSNYGYTF. The CDR3 DNA is TGTGCCTGGAGTGCCGACAGCAACTATGGCTACACCTTC.